This record looks at one TCR beta chain sequence and its context. This entry is derived from a study of identical twins. CDR1 is SGHVS, CDR2 FQNEAQ, per germline. There are 16 residues in the CDR3. The V and J ends lost 1 base and 2 bases, in that order; junction bases with no gene match: 5. MiXCR, applied by TCRdb to the 5' RACE reads, yields one record per CDR3 protein. Among about 260,000 distinct CDR3 sequences, 5.5% to 7% were seen once, and the ten largest hold 3% to 4.5%. This sample also belongs to another study, concerning yellow fever vaccine responses in identical twins.

The rearrangement joins TRBV7-8 to TRBJ1-1; 9 nucleotides agree with TRBD1. This clonotype originated in a woman between 18 and 30 years old in good health. The sequencing input was memory (CD45RO+) T cells sorted from blood. CDR3 sequence: CASSLVNRGLNTEAFF. The DNA of the CDR3 is TGTGCCAGCAGCTTAGTGAACAGGGGGCTAAACACTGAAGCTTTCTTT.